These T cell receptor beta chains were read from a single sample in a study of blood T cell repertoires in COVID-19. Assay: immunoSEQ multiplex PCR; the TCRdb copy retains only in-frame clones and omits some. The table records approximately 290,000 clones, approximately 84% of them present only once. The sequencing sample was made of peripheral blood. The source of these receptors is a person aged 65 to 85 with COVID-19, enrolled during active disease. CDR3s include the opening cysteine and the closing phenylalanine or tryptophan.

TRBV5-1	CASSLNRGSTEAFF
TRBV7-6	CASSSPSGGATGELFF
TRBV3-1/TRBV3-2	CASSPQGLARYNEQFF
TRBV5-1	CASSGTGLTDTQYF
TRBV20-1	CSAGTGPLAFF
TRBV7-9	CASSPSRGFGYTF
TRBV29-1	CSAQGTASEKLFF
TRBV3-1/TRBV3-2	CASSQNLGDTQYF
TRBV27	CASSSDLYRGQADTQYF
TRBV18	CASSPPGQSSYEQYF
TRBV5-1	CASSWTVGGREAIQYF
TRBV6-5	CASSRLGTEAFF
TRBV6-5	CASPHGGAADTQYF
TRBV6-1	CASSEDGRGGGTQYF
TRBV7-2	CASSSTRTYNEQFF
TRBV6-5	CASSYYGGLAGDTQYF
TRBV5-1	CASSLSMGAPLVFF
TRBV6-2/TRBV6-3	CASSYRSGTWGEQYF
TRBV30	CAWSTTGGSTDTQYF
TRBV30	CAWQSVLQQGVPTRQYF
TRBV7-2	CASSHRPPTPASREQYF
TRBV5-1	CASSLEGRGLGNTGELFF
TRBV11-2	CASSLLRAGDNYEQYF
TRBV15	CATSNAFGRGSSPLHF
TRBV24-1	CATSGLADTGELFF